The entry that follows covers one T cell receptor (beta chain) sequence. No antigen is known for it. No clone much larger than this one lies a single base away; base qualities are absent. The CDR3, from cysteine to phenylalanine, totals 15 residues. Only the CDR3 part of the read is kept: 45 bases, read in frame from the first base. V sheds 7 bases and J sheds 0 bases, leaving 13 bases between their ends. CDR1 GTSNPN and CDR2 SVGIG were looked up in the germline V gene (reference sequence). Each collaborating institution followed its own protocols to collect whole blood in K2EDTA tubes. For TCRbeta analysis, collaborator samples were shipped as frozen whole blood, as isolated PBMCs, or as DNA extracted from either sample type. TCRbeta CDR3 regions were amplified from genomic DNA using the immunoSEQ Assay, a bias-controlled multiplex PCR. The authors' pipeline ran thus. Within the assay, amplification of reference gene primers was used to estimate how many nucleated cells each sample contained. To quantify the absolute abundance of each unique TCRbeta CDR3 rearrangement, sequence reads were collapsed and filtered. Productive Simpson clonality was computed per sample as the square root of Simpson's diversity index over productive rearrangements. The table comes from immuneACCESS by way of TCRdb, which keeps in-frame sequences with V and J called. Part of the clones is missing from these tables; in studies checked, under half for an unresolved V gene and the rest for unknown reasons. V and J calls and clone size follow that table, whereas D and trimming were derived from the DNA. This sample is represented by some 94,000 clones; 85% to 90% of them were singletons. Roughly 1.2% of the sample lies in the top ten.

The data were taken from a study of blood T cell repertoires in COVID-19 (TCRdb year 2020). For the study in its entirety: Samples from collaborators originated in the United States, Italy and Spain and spanned both the acute and convalescent phases of COVID-19. The material from the prospective study consisted of cDNA or gDNA derived from T cells, B-cell-depleted T cells, or PBMCs. The dataset comprised deeply sampled blood TCRbeta repertoires from subjects exposed to, actively infected with, or recovered from COVID-19. The repertoires were released in a freely available public database meant as a resource for research on the immune response to SARS-CoV-2. The samples were drawn from the first 160 participants of the ongoing ImmuneRACE study and from about 1,200 subjects provided by 6 global collaborators. Sample metadata almost always included a de-identified subject ID, COVID-19 status, age in years and sex. Where HLA class I and class II types were available, the types were taken from metadata supplied by the sample provider, not from assay-based typing.

Overall results and qualifications from the work: The quantity of clinical and demographic metadata differed by source and by participant and was supplied without curation.

This sequence uses TRBV30 and TRBJ1-6; TRBD1 is a possible D gene, resting on 5 matching bases. The source is a human donor in a cohort sampled during active COVID-19. Sequences were obtained from peripheral blood. CDR3 protein: CAYGHGSSYNSPLHF. Read as DNA, the sequence is TGTGCCTATGGACACGGGAGCTCCTATAATTCACCCCTCCACTTT.